A single sample gave rise to the 5 T cell receptor beta chains below, sequenced in a study of T cell repertoires in cytomegalovirus infection. MiXCR, run by TCRdb on the reads, gives a single entry per CDR3 protein. The table includes more than 140,000 distinct CDR3 sequences, about 6.5% detected once. What was sequenced was PBMCs. These receptors were taken from a human donor in good health (CMV status not recorded). Some clones in this sample may be carry-over from other donors' samples.

This clonotype was detected many times. The chain employs TRBV24-1 and TRBJ2-3; D gene uncertain. The CDR3 has 14 residues. Germline V lookup: CDR1 KGHDR, CDR2 SFDVKD. V was cut by 5 bases and J by 7 bases, with 15 bases left in between. CDR3 loop: CATSATGPWNTQYF. DNA for the CDR3: TGTGCCACCAGTGCTACCGGACCGTGGAATACGCAGTATTTT.

The rearrangement joins TRBV7-2 to TRBJ1-1; D may be TRBD1 (5 bases). Trimming took 5 bases from V and 3 from J, leaving 16 bases between them. Per the germline V gene, CDR1 is SGHTA and CDR2 is FQGNSA. The CDR3 consists of 15 residues. The CDR3 DNA follows: TGTGCCAGCAGCCCGGGGGGTAGGTCTGACACTGAAGCTTTCTTT. Protein product: CASSPGGRSDTEAFF.

This clonotype was seen many times. The gene calls are TRBV7-3 and TRBJ1-5; D unclear. The CDR3 is made up of 15 amino acids. Germline assignment: CDR1 SGHTA and CDR2 FQGTGA. V was pared by 5 bases and J by 3 bases, with 14 bases between. CDR3 bases: TGTGCCAGCAGCCTCAACCGGAGTCACAATCAGCCCCAGCATTTT. It is translated as CASSLNRSHNQPQHF.

This clonotype has ten or more counts. The chain uses TRBV7-2 and TRBJ1-2, with 8 bases identical to TRBD1. Trimming cost V 6 bases and J 6 bases; bases outside gene matches: 6. This CDR3 has 13 residues. Germline values: CDR1 SGHTA, CDR2 FQGNSA. The chain's CDR3 is CASSNGQGNGYTF. The CDR3 coding sequence is TGTGCCAGCAGTAACGGACAGGGCAATGGCTACACCTTC.

This clonotype has a count of ten or more. V is TRBV14 and J is TRBJ1-6; no clear D gene. The CDR3 is made up of 13 amino acids. Trimming took 4 bases from V and 7 from J, leaving 8 bases between them. Germline V gives CDR1 SGHDN, CDR2 FVKESK. CDR3 coding DNA: TGTGCCAGCAGCCTAGGATTCAATTCACCCCTCCACTTT. Its translation is CASSLGFNSPLHF.